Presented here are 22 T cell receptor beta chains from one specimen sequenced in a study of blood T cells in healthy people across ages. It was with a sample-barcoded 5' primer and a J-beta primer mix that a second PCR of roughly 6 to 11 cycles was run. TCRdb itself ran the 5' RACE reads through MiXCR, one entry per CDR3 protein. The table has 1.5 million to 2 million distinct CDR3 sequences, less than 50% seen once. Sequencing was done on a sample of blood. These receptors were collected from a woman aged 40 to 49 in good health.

In DNA form, the CDR3 reads TGCGCCAGCAGCCAAGAGAGGGCGACCGTGGATGGCTACACCTTC. This translates into CASSQERATVDGYTF. This chain links TRBV4-3 with TRBJ1-2, with D hard to call. Germline CDR1 LGHNA, CDR2 YSLEER. Trimming shortened V by 0 bases and J by 6 bases, and 14 bases separated the two germline ends. The CDR3 is made up of 15 amino acids.

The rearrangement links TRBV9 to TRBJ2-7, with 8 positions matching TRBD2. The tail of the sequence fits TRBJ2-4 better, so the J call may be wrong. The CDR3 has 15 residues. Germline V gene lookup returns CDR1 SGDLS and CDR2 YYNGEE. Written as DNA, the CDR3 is TGTGCCAGCAGCGTACAAGCGGGGGATAGGAACATTCAGTACTTC. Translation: CASSVQAGDRNIQYF.

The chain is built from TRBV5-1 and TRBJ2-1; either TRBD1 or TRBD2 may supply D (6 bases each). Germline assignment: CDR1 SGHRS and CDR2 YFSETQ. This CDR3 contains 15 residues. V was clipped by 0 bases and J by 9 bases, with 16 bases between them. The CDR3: CASSLVSGAPSEQFF. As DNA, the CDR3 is TGCGCCAGCAGCTTGGTGTCGGGGGCTCCCAGTGAGCAGTTCTTC.

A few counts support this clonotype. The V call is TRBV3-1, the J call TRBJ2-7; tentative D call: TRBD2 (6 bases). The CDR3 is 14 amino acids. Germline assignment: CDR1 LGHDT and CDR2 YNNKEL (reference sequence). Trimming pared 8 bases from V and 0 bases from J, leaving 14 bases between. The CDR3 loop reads CASQDGGISYEQYF. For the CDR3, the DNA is TGTGCCAGCCAAGATGGGGGGATCTCCTACGAGCAGTACTTC.

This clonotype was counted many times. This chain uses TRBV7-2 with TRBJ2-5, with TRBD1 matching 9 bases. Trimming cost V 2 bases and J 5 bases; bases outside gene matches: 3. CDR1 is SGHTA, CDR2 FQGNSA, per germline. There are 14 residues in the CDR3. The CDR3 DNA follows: TGTGCCAGCAGCTTATTTGGACAGGGGGAGACCCAGTACTTC. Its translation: CASSLFGQGETQYF.

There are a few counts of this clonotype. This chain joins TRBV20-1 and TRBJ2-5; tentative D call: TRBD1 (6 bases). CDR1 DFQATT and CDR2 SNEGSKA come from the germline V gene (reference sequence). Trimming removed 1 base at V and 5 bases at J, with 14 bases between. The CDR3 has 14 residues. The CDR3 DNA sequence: TGCAGTGCTAGAGGGCAGGGGTATTACGAGACCCAGTACTTC. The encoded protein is CSARGQGYYETQYF.

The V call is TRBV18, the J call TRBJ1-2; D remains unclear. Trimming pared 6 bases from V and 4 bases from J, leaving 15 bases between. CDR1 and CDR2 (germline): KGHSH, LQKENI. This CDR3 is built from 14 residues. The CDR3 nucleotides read TGTGCCAGCTCGAGAGCCCCTTTCCTCTATGGCTACACCTTC. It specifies CASSRAPFLYGYTF.

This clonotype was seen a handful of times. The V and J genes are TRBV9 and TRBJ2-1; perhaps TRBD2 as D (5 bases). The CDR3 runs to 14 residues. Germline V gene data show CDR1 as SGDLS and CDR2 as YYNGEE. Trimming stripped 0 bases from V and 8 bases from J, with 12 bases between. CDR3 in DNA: TGTGCCAGCAGCGTAGGATCTAGCTTCTATGAGCAGTTCTTC. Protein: CASSVGSSFYEQFF.

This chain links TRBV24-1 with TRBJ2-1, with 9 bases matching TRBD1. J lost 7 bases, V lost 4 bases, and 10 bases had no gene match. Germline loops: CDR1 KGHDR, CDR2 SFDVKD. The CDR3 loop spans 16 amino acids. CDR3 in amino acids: CATSDRTGVRRNEQFF. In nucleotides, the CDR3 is TGTGCCACCAGTGACCGGACAGGGGTTAGGAGGAATGAGCAGTTCTTC.

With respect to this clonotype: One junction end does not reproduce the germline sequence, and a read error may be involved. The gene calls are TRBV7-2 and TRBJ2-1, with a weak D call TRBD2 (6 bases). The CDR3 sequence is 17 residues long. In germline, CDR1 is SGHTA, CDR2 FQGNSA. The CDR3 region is CANSLERRGSSYNEQFF. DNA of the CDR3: TGTGCCAACAGCTTAGAGCGGCGGGGAAGCTCCTACAATGAGCAGTTCTTC.

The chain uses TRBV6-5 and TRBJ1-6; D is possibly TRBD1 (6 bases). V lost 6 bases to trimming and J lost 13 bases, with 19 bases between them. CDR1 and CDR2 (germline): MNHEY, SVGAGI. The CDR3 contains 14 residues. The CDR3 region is CASRLGQRQVPLHF. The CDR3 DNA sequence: TGTGCCAGCAGACTCGGACAGCGTCAGGTCCCCCTCCACTTT.

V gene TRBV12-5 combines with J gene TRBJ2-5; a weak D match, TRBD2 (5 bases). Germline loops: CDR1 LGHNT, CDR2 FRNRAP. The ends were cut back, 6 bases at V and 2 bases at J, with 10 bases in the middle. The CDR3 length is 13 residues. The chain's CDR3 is CASGRTDQETQYF. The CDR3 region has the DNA TGTGCTAGTGGCCGGACTGATCAAGAGACCCAGTACTTC.

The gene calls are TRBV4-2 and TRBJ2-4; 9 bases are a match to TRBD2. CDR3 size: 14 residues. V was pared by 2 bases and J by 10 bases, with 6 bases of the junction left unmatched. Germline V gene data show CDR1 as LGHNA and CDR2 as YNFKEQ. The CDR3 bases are TGTGCCAGCAGCCAACTTGGGACTAGCCCTATTCAGTACTTC. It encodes CASSQLGTSPIQYF.

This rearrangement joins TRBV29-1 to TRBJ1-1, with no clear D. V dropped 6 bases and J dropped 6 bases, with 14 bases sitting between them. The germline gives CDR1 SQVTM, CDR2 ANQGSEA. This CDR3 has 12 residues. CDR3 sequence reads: CSVGEPRSEAFF. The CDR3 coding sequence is TGCAGCGTGGGTGAACCCAGGTCTGAAGCTTTCTTT.

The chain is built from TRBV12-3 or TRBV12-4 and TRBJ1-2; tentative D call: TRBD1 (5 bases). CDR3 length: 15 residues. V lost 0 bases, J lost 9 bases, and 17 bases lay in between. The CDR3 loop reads CASSLALGTGYRYTF. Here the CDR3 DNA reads TGTGCCAGCAGTTTAGCGCTAGGGACGGGTTACCGCTACACCTTC.

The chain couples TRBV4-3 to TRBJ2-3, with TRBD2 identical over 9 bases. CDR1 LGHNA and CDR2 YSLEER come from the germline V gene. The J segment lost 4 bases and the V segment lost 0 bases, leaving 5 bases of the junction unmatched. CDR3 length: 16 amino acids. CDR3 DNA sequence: TGCGCCAGCAGCCAAGATGCGGGGGGGGGAGCAGATACGCAGTATTTT. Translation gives CASSQDAGGGADTQYF.

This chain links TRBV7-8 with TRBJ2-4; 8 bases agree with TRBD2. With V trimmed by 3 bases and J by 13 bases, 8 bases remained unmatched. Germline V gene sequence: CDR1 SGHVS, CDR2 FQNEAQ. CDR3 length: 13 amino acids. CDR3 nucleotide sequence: TGTGCCAGCAGCTTTGGACTAGCTAGGGAGCAGTACTTC. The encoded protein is CASSFGLAREQYF. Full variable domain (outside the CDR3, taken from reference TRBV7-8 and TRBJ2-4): GAGVSQSPRYKVAKRGQDVALRCDPISGHVSLFWYQQALGQGPEFLTYFQNEAQLDKSGLPSDRFFAERPEGSVSTLKIQRTQQEDSAVYLCASSFGLAREQYFGAGTRLSVL.

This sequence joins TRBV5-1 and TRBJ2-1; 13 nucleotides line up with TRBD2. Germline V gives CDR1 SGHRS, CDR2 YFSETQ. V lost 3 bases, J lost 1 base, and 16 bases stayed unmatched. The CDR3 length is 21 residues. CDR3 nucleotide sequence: TGCGCCAGCAGCTCTCGTCCCGGGACTAGCGGGACAAAAACTTCCTACAATGAGCAGTTCTTC. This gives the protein CASSSRPGTSGTKTSYNEQFF.

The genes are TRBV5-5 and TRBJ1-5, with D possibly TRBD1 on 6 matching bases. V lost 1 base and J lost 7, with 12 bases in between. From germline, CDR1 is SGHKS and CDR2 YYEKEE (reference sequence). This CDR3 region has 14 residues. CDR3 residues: CASSLIRGDQPQHF. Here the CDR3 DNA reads TGTGCCAGCAGCTTGATCAGGGGCGACCAGCCCCAGCATTTT.

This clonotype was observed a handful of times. CDR3 coding DNA: TGCAGTGCTGCACAGGGGACCTACGAGCAGTACTTC. This codes for CSAAQGTYEQYF. The chain employs TRBV20-1 and TRBJ2-7; 7 bases agree with TRBD1. Trimming cost V 5 bases and J 2 bases; bases outside gene matches: 3. Germline CDR1 and CDR2: DFQATT and SNEGSKA (reference sequence). This CDR3 comprises 12 residues.

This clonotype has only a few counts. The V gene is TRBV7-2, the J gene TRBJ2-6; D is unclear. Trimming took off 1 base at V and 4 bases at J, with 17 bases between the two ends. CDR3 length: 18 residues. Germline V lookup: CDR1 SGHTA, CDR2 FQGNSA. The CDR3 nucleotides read TGTGCCAGCAGCTTAGAAGTGGGTCTGGGCGTGGGGGCCAACGTCCTGACTTTC. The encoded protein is CASSLEVGLGVGANVLTF.

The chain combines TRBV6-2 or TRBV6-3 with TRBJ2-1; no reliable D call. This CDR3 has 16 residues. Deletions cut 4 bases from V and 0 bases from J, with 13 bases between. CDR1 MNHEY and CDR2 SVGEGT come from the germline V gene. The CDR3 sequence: CASSWTQMSSYNEQFF. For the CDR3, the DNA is TGTGCCAGCAGTTGGACCCAGATGAGCTCCTACAATGAGCAGTTCTTC.